The 18 T cell receptor beta chains in this list originate from one sample, sequenced in a study of blood T cell repertoires in COVID-19. Method: immunoSEQ multiplex PCR; TCRdb's copy keeps in-frame clones and lacks some. The data show 200,000 to 300,000 clones, with about 93% seen just once and over 0.8% held by the top ten. The sample was peripheral blood. All receptors derive from a man aged 25-40 years with COVID-19, enrolled during active disease.

The gene calls are TRBV19 and TRBJ2-3, with D unclear. From germline, CDR1 is LNHDA and CDR2 SQIVND (reference sequence). The CDR3 sequence is 14 residues long. Between the trimmed V and J ends, which lost 1 base and 1 base, there was a span of 6 bases. CDR3 DNA sequence: TGTGCCAGTAGTATAGCCACAGGCACAGATACGCAGTATTTT. It codes for CASSIATGTDTQYF.

V usage is TRBV3-1 (or the pseudogene TRBV3-2) and J usage is TRBJ1-1; TRBD1 matches 8 bases. J lost 2 bases, V lost 0 bases, and 11 bases had no gene match. The germline V gene encodes CDR1 LGHDT and CDR2 YNNKEL (reference sequence). CDR3 length: 18 residues. CDR3 protein: CASSQEKGQAHPNTEAFF. CDR3 bases: TGTGCCAGCAGCCAAGAAAAGGGACAGGCCCACCCCAACACTGAAGCTTTCTTT.

The chain employs TRBV5-1 and TRBJ2-7; a weak D match, TRBD1 (6 bases). The CDR3 totals 15 residues. In germline, CDR1 is SGHRS, CDR2 YFSETQ. Trimming cost V 5 bases and J 3 bases, with 18 bases left between them. The CDR3 reads CASSLSGTNIYEQYF. The CDR3 DNA reads TGCGCCAGCAGTCTTTCCGGGACAAACATCTACGAGCAGTACTTC.

The V and J genes are TRBV12-5 and TRBJ2-2, with D tentatively TRBD1 (6 bases). Germline-derived CDR1 and CDR2 are LGHNT and FRNRAP. V was cut by 5 bases and J by 6 bases, with 16 bases left in between. There are 15 residues in the CDR3. CDR3 sequence: CASGLAGVKAGELFF. CDR3 sequence (DNA): TGTGCTAGTGGTCTGGCAGGGGTTAAAGCCGGGGAGCTGTTTTTT.

CDR3 sequence: CASSYGQSKGYAEAFF. As DNA, the CDR3 is TGCGCCAGCAGCTATGGACAGAGTAAGGGGTATGCGGAAGCTTTCTTT. The chain joins TRBV5-1 to TRBJ1-1, with D possibly being TRBD1 (6 bases). The CDR3 is 16 residues long. With 3 bases removed from V and 8 bases from J, the gap between germline ends came to 23 bases. CDR1 and CDR2 (germline): SGHRS, YFSETQ.

J is TRBJ1-2 and V is TRBV27, with unresolved D. This CDR3 has 13 residues. V lost 3 bases and J 8 bases, leaving 13 bases between the germline ends. Per germline, CDR1 MNHEY and CDR2 SMNVEV (reference sequence). CDR3 residues: CASSFSTRRGYTF. CDR3 nucleotide sequence: TGTGCCAGCAGTTTCTCCACCCGGAGAGGCTACACCTTC.

V is TRBV7-6 and J is TRBJ2-7, with TRBD1 as a possible D gene (6 bases). The germline V gene encodes CDR1 SGHVS and CDR2 FNYEAQ. This CDR3 region has 19 residues. The V gene lost 3 bases and the J gene lost 2 bases, with 26 bases spanning the gap. CDR3 DNA sequence: TGTGCCAGCAGCTTTGGCCCCGTCGGCCGGCCGGGACAACCCTACGAGCAGTACTTC. This translates into CASSFGPVGRPGQPYEQYF. Full variable domain (rest looked up from reference TRBV7-6 and TRBJ2-7): GAGVSQSPRYKVTKRGQDVALRCDPISGHVSLYWYRQALGQGPEFLTYFNYEAQQDKSGLPNDRFSAERPEGSISTLTIQRTEQRDSAMYRCASSFGPVGRPGQPYEQYFGPGTRLTVT.

V is TRBV27 and J is TRBJ2-7, with 11 positions matching TRBD2. CDR1 is MNHEY, CDR2 SMNVEV, per germline (reference sequence). The CDR3 has 17 residues. The V gene end was trimmed by 6 bases and the J gene end by 3 bases; junction bases not matched to a gene: 13. In DNA form, the CDR3 reads TGTGCCAGCAGCTTTCAGGTCATACTAGCGGGGGACTACGAGCAGTACTTC. Translation: CASSFQVILAGDYEQYF.

This chain joins TRBV6-4 and TRBJ1-2, with TRBD1 as a possible D gene (6 bases). Trimming took off 5 bases at V and 7 bases at J, with 14 bases between the two ends. The CDR3 covers 13 residues. In germline, CDR1 is MRHNA, CDR2 SNTAGT. Here the CDR3 DNA reads TGTGCCAGCAGTTCGGGGCAGGGGTTTGGCTACACCTTC. Residues: CASSSGQGFGYTF.

The DNA for the CDR3 is TGTGCCAGCAGCCTCCTTAGGGGACAGGGAATACACACCGGGGAGCTGTTTTTT. Translating gives CASSLLRGQGIHTGELFF. This chain links TRBV3-1 (or the pseudogene TRBV3-2) with TRBJ2-2; the match to TRBD1 covers 9 bases. CDR3 size: 18 residues. CDR1 LGHDT and CDR2 YNNKEL come from the germline V gene (reference sequence). The junction had 12 bases not matched to a gene; V was cut back by 4 bases and J by 3 bases.

The gene calls are TRBV2 and TRBJ1-4, with D unclear. The CDR3 has 15 residues. The V gene lost 7 bases and the J gene lost 9 bases, with 21 bases spanning the gap. Germline CDR1 is SNHLY and CDR2 is FYNNEI. The CDR3: CASNFGVSPGKKLFF. CDR3 DNA sequence: TGTGCCAGCAACTTTGGGGTTAGCCCGGGGAAAAAACTGTTTTTT.

This CDR3 is CASSQDIGQGGYGYTF. The CDR3 region has the DNA TGTGCCAGCAGCCAAGATATAGGACAGGGGGGCTATGGCTACACCTTC. The chain combines TRBV3-1 (or the pseudogene TRBV3-2) with TRBJ1-2; TRBD1 agrees at 10 bases. The CDR3 length is 16 residues. Germline V gives CDR1 LGHDT, CDR2 YNNKEL (reference sequence). The trim removed 0 bases at V and 4 bases at J, leaving 5 bases unmatched.

The chain combines TRBV6-5 with TRBJ2-7; D is possibly TRBD1 (5 bases). From germline, CDR1 is MNHEY and CDR2 SVGAGI. The CDR3 extends over 13 amino acids. The germline V and J ends were trimmed by 6 bases and 0 bases, with 9 bases remaining between them. Here the CDR3 DNA reads TGTGCCAGCAGAAGGGGCGGCTCCTACGAGCAGTACTTC. Residues: CASRRGGSYEQYF.

The V gene is TRBV6-5, the J gene TRBJ2-7, with a possible D match to TRBD2 (5 bases). Germline CDR1 is MNHEY and CDR2 is SVGAGI. The CDR3 totals 14 residues. Trimming shortened V by 6 bases and J by 3 bases, and 15 bases separated the two germline ends. CDR3 sequence: CASRMTTQLYEQYF. CDR3 sequence (DNA): TGTGCCAGCAGGATGACTACTCAACTCTACGAGCAGTACTTC.

The chain recombines TRBV12-3 or TRBV12-4 with TRBJ1-2; maybe TRBD1 (5 bases). Trimming removed 8 bases from V and 5 bases from J, with 12 bases in between. The length of the CDR3 is 12 residues. In DNA, the CDR3 is TGTGCCAGCGGCCTACAGGAATATGGCTACACCTTC. Its translation: CASGLQEYGYTF.

The chain has TRBV6-4 and TRBJ1-1; TRBD1 is a possible D gene (6 bases). CDR1 MRHNA and CDR2 SNTAGT come from the germline V gene. V lost 2 bases to trimming and J lost 4 bases, with 8 bases between them. The CDR3 sequence is 13 residues long. CDR3 amino acids: CASSDQTGTEAFF. CDR3 DNA: TGTGCCAGCAGTGACCAGACAGGCACTGAAGCTTTCTTT.

The chain links TRBV18 to TRBJ1-1, with D perhaps matching TRBD1 (5 bases). Germline CDR1 and CDR2: KGHSH and LQKENI. The CDR3 runs 13 residues. Trimming took off 6 bases at V and 1 base at J, with 9 bases between the two ends. This chain's CDR3 is CASSPQGNTEAFF. The CDR3 DNA sequence: TGTGCCAGCTCTCCTCAGGGGAACACTGAAGCTTTCTTT. The entire variable domain, with the rest obtained from reference TRBV18 and TRBJ1-1, is as follows: NAGVMQNPRHLVRRRGQEARLRCSPMKGHSHVYWYRQLPEEGLKFMVYLQKENIIDESGMPKERFSAEFPKEGPSILRIQQVVRGDSAAYFCASSPQGNTEAFFGQGTRLTVV.

The chain has TRBV3-1 (or the pseudogene TRBV3-2) and TRBJ2-7; 7 bases line up with TRBD1. V shed 0 bases, J shed 4 bases, and the junction held 3 bases outside the gene matches. The CDR3 has 14 residues. Germline CDR1 LGHDT, CDR2 YNNKEL (reference sequence). CDR3 nucleotides: TGTGCCAGCAGCCAAGACGACAGGGAGTACGAGCAGTACTTC. Its protein is CASSQDDREYEQYF.